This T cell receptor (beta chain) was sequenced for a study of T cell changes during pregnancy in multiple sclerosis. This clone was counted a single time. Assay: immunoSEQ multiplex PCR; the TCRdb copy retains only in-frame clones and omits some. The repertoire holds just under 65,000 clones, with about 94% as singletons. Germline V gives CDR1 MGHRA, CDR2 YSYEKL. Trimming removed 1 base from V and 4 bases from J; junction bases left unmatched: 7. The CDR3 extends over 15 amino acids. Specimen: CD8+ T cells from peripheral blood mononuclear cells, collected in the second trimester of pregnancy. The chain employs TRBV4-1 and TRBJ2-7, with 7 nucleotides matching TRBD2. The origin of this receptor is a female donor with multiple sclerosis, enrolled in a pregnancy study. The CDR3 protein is CASSQAGGGPYEQYF. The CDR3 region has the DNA TGCGCCAGCAGCCAAGCGGGGGGAGGGCCGTACGAGCAGTACTTC.